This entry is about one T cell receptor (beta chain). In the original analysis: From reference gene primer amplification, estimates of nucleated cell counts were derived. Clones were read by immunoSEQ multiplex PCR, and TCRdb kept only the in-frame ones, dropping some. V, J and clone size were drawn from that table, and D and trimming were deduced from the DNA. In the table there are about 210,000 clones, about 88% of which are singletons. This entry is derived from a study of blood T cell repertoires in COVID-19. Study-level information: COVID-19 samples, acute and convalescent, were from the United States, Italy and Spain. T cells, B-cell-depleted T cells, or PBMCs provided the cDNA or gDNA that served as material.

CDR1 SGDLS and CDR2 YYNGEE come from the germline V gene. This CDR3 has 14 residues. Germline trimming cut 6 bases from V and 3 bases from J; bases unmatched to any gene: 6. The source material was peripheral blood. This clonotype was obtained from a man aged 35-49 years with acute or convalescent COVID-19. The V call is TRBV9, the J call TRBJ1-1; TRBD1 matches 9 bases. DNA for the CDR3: TGTGCCAGCACCAGGACAGGGGTAGACACTGAAGCTTTCTTT. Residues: CASTRTGVDTEAFF. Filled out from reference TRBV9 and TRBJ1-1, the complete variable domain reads DSGVTQTPKHLITATGQRVTLRCSPRSGDLSVYWYQQSLDQGLQFLIQYYNGEERAKGNILERFSAQQFPDLHSELNLSSLELGDSALYFCASTRTGVDTEAFFGQGTRLTVV.